Listed below are T cell receptor beta chains from one sample, sequenced in a study of tumor-infiltrating lymphocytes in primary liver carcinoma. TCRdb processed the multiplex PCR reads anew with MiXCR; each CDR3 protein has one entry. Of about 74,000 distinct CDR3 sequences in the sample, roughly two thirds were seen once. The sequenced sample consisted of liver tumor tissue from sampling region 4. These receptor sequences come from a man in his forties with primary liver carcinoma and hepatitis B virus infection. Each CDR3 is given with its conserved first and last residue. The order of the fields is J gene, V gene, CDR3 protein.

j_call: TRBJ1-1
v_call: TRBV20-1
cdr3_aa: CGAGQNTEAFF

j_call: TRBJ1-2
v_call: TRBV4-1
cdr3_aa: CASSQEAGTNYGYTF

j_call: TRBJ2-1
v_call: TRBV29-1
cdr3_aa: CSVERRDRGYNEQFF

j_call: TRBJ2-1
v_call: TRBV11-2
cdr3_aa: CVSRRAIRIQTRVQDEQFF

j_call: TRBJ1-2
v_call: TRBV7-8
cdr3_aa: CASSWRTGNYYGHTF

j_call: TRBJ2-1
v_call: TRBV10-3
cdr3_aa: CAINVRVRTYNEQFF

j_call: TRBJ1-2
v_call: TRBV5-6
cdr3_aa: CDSSLPRDYGYAF

j_call: TRBJ2-7
v_call: TRBV7-8
cdr3_aa: CASSSLTSGSYEQYF

j_call: TRBJ2-7
v_call: TRBV11-2
cdr3_aa: CVSSLDPSYEQYF

j_call: TRBJ2-1
v_call: TRBV14
cdr3_aa: CAGSPVTSGSAETQFF

j_call: TRBJ2-2
v_call: TRBV11-2
cdr3_aa: CASSLVALEGTGGLFF

j_call: TRBJ2-3
v_call: TRBV6-5
cdr3_aa: CVVRTLNTDTQYF

j_call: TRBJ1-3
v_call: TRBV6-5
cdr3_aa: CASSRQRPYSGNTIYF

j_call: TRBJ2-2
v_call: TRBV28
cdr3_aa: CASSLEGVNTGELFF

j_call: TRBJ2-7
v_call: TRBV11-2
cdr3_aa: CASSHYSGGSYEQYF

j_call: TRBJ1-5
v_call: TRBV7-9
cdr3_aa: CASSLSTGDQPQHF

j_call: TRBJ2-1
v_call: TRBV24-1
cdr3_aa: CATSDSTPRRDSYNEQFF

j_call: TRBJ2-5
v_call: TRBV6-5
cdr3_aa: CAISSSQEEIQYF

j_call: TRBJ2-1
v_call: TRBV28
cdr3_aa: CASSLYYHQFF

j_call: TRBJ1-2
v_call: TRBV6-5
cdr3_aa: CASGRQFYGYTF

j_call: TRBJ2-2
v_call: TRBV4-1
cdr3_aa: CASSWDRVLTGELFF

j_call: TRBJ2-1
v_call: TRBV7-2
cdr3_aa: CASRGRGWDEQFF

j_call: TRBJ1-4
v_call: TRBV6-6
cdr3_aa: CASSMGQDSEKLFF

j_call: TRBJ1-5
v_call: TRBV6-1
cdr3_aa: CVSTVEAGVEPQHF

j_call: TRBJ2-3
v_call: TRBV12-3/TRBV12-4
cdr3_aa: CASNSPLAGESRDTQYF

j_call: TRBJ1-1
v_call: TRBV25-1
cdr3_aa: CASSATRGWNTEAFF

j_call: TRBJ2-1
v_call: TRBV2
cdr3_aa: CASYRDSTDNEQFF